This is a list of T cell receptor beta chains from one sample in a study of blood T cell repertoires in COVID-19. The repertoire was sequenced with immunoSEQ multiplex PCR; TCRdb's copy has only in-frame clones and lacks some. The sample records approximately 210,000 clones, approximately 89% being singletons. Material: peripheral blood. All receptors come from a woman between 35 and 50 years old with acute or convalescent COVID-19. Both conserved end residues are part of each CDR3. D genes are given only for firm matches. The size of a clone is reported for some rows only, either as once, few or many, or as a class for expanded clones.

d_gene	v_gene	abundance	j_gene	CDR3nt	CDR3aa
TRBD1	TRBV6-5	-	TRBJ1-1	TGTGCCAGCCAGGGGGGTGACACAGGGAACACTGAAGCTTTCTTT	CASQGGDTGNTEAFF
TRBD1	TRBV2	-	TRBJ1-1	TGTGCCAGCTGGGTGTCGACAGGGGGCAGGGAGGCTTTCTTT	CASWVSTGGREAFF
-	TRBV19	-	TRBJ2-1	TGTGCCAGTAGAGAGGTCGTCAGCCGAAACAATGAGCAGTTCTTC	CASREVVSRNNEQFF
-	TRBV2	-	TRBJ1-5	TGTGCCAGCAGGGGCAGACTATATAGCAATCAGCCCCAGCATTTT	CASRGRLYSNQPQHF
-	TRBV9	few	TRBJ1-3	TGTGCCAGCAGCGCATCATTGACTCCTGGAAACACCATATATTTT	CASSASLTPGNTIYF
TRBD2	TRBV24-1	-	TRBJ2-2	TGTGCCACCAGTGAGTCCTTTACCGGGACTAGCAATACCGGGGAGCTGTTTTTT	CATSESFTGTSNTGELFF
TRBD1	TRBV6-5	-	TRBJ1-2	TGTGCCAGCAGTTACGTAGAGGGGGCGAGAGATGGCTACACCTTC	CASSYVEGARDGYTF
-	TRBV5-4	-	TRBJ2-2	TGTGCCAGCAGCTTGGTCGCGCAGAGAGGCACCGGGGAGCTGTTTTTT	CASSLVAQRGTGELFF
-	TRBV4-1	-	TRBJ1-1	TGCGCCAGCAGCCAAGATAATCCAGGGATCACTGAAGCTTTCTTT	CASSQDNPGITEAFF
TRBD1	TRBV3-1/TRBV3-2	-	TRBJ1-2	TGTGCCAGCAGCCAAAGGGACAGGGTTGATGGCTACACCTTC	CASSQRDRVDGYTF
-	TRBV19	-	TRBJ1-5	TGTGCCAGTAGTATAGCCGCGAGTGGGGGCACCTACAATCAGCCCCAGCATTTT	CASSIAASGGTYNQPQHF
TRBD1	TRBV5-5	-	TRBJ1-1	TGTGCCAGCAGCTTCACTTCAGGGGGCGGCACTGAAGCTTTCTTT	CASSFTSGGGTEAFF
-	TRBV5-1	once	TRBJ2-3	TGCGCCAGCAGCTCTACAGGGGATACGCAGTATTTT	CASSSTGDTQYF
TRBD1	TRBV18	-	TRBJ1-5	TGTGCCAGCTCACCAACAGGGGTTAGCAATCAGCCCCAGCATTTT	CASSPTGVSNQPQHF
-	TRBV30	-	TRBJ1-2	TGTGCCTGGAACTGGGGCCTTGGCTACACCTTC	CAWNWGLGYTF
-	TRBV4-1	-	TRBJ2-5	TGCGCCAGCAGCCAAGTAACTAGTGGGGAGACCCAGTACTTC	CASSQVTSGETQYF
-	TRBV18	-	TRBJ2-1	TGTGCCAGCTCACCTCCTCCGAGGAGGGATGAGCAGTTCTTC	CASSPPPRRDEQFF
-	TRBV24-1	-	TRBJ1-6	TGTGCTCGGCGGGGGGTCGGTGGCTCACCCCTCCACTTT	CARRGVGGSPLHF
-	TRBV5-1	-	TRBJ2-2	TGCGCCAGCAGCTTCATTACCGGGGAGCTGTTTTTT	CASSFITGELFF
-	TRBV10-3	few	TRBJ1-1	TGTGCCATCAGTGAGTCGGGGGCCTTGAACACTGAAGCTTTCTTT	CAISESGALNTEAFF
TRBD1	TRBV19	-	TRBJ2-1	TGTGCCAGTAGTATTGACAGGGGATACAATGAGCAGTTCTTC	CASSIDRGYNEQFF
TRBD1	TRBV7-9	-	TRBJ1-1	TGTGCCAGCAGCTTGACAGGGCCGGGCACTGAAGCTTTCTTT	CASSLTGPGTEAFF
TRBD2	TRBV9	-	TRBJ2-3	TGTGCCAGCAGCACAACGGGACTAGCGGGGGAGCCGCAGTATTTT	CASSTTGLAGEPQYF
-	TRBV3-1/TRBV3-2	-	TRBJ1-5	TGTGCCAGCAGCCATGGGGGGGAAGGTCAGCCCCAGCATTTT	CASSHGGEGQPQHF
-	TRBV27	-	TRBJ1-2	TGTGCCAGCAGTTTACCGTTAACCGGGACACATAACTATGGCTACACCTTC	CASSLPLTGTHNYGYTF
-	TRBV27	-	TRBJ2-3	TGTGCCAGCAGTTATGGGGGCGGGGGAGATACGCAGTATTTT	CASSYGGGGDTQYF
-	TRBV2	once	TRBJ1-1	TGTGCCAGCAGGAGGGAGGGCCCCACCTTATTAAACACTGAAGCTTTCTTT	CASRREGPTLLNTEAFF
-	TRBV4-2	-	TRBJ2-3	TGTGCCAGCAGCCAAGAGTTTGCAGGAACAGATACGCAGTATTTT	CASSQEFAGTDTQYF
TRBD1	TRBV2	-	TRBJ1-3	TGTGCCAGCGGGTCGACAGGGACTGGAAACACCATATATTTT	CASGSTGTGNTIYF
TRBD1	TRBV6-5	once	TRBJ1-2	TGTGCCAGCAGTTACGAAGGGCCGACAGGGAACTATGGCTACACCTTC	CASSYEGPTGNYGYTF
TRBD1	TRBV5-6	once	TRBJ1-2	TGTGCCAGCAGCTTGGGACAGGGATTCTATGGCTACACCTTC	CASSLGQGFYGYTF
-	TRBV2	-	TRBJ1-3	TGTGCCAGCAGTCCCAGCTCTGGAAACACCATATATTTT	CASSPSSGNTIYF
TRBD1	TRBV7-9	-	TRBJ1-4	TGTGCCAGCAGCTTAGACAGGGGGCGTGAAAAACTGTTTTTT	CASSLDRGREKLFF
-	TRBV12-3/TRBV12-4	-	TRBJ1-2	TGTGCCAGCAGTTTACGGCGACTCTATGGCTACACCTTC	CASSLRRLYGYTF
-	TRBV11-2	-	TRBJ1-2	TGTGCCAGCAGCTTAGATCCAGGGCATAACTATGGCTACACCTTC	CASSLDPGHNYGYTF
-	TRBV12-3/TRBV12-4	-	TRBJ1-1	TGTGCCAGCAGAGTGACGGGGAACACTGAAGCTTTCTTT	CASRVTGNTEAFF
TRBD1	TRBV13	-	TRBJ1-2	TGTGCCAGCAGCCGACGGACAGGGGGTTTGGATGGCTACACCTTC	CASSRRTGGLDGYTF
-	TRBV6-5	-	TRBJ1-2	TGTGCCAGCAGGGACAGCCTTGGCTACACCTTC	CASRDSLGYTF
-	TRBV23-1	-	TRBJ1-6	TGCGCCAGCAGTCAATCGCGGGCTCTCAAGGGCTCCTATAATTCACCCCTCCACTTT	CASSQSRALKGSYNSPLHF
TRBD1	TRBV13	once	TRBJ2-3	TGTGCCAGCAGCTCCAGAGTCCCTATCGACAGGGCAAGCACAGATACGCAGTATTTT	CASSSRVPIDRASTDTQYF
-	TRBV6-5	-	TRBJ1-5	TGTGCCAGCAGCGCCAGACAGGAGCGGGGGCCCCAGCATTTT	CASSARQERGPQHF
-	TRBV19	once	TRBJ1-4	TGTGCCAGTAGTATGGGGGGGCATCGTGAAAAACTGTTTTTT	CASSMGGHREKLFF
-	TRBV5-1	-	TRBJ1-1	TGCGCCAGCAGCTTGCAAGGGGCGAACACTGAAGCTTTCTTT	CASSLQGANTEAFF
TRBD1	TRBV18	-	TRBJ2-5	TGTGCCAGCTCACCACTCGAGGACAGGGGACAAGAGACCCAGTACTTC	CASSPLEDRGQETQYF
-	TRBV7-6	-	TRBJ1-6	TGTGCCAGCAGCTTATTGGCGGGGGGTCGTTCCCTCCACTTT	CASSLLAGGRSLHF
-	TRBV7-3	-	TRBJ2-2	TGTGCCAGCAGCCCCGGGTCCAACACCGGGGAGCTGTTTTTT	CASSPGSNTGELFF
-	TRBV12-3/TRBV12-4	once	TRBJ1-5	TGTGCCAGCACCCCACATGGAGGTCAGCCCCAGCATTTT	CASTPHGGQPQHF
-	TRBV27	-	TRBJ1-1	TGTGCCAGCAGTTTATCGGTGGGGGGAACTGAAGCTTTCTTT	CASSLSVGGTEAFF